This TCR beta chain was identified during a study of shared clonotypes between healthy human individuals (dated by TCRdb to the early 2020s). Concerning the study at large: A couple of women and a few men aged 18 to 49 years were included in the cohort. To increase sequencing depth and limit assay-specific biases, different laboratories used diverse techniques to prepare libraries and sequence TCR repertoires. To estimate repertoire size and how much clonotype sharing occurs between individuals, the study deeply sequenced the blood TCR repertoires of roughly 5 healthy adults. Between about 0.8 and 9.5 billion PBMCs per donor were obtained by leukapheresis. For each donor, CD4 naive and CD4 memory were each given three plates, CD8 naive was given two plates, and CD8 memory was given one plate. What the study reported, not specific to this receptor: Even with the large sequencing depth, rarefaction of the sorted-subset datasets indicated that sequencing was incomplete. Across several donors, about 5.2% of naive CD4, approximately 3.6% of naive CD8, about 2.3% of memory CD4, and approximately 0.4% of memory CD8 clonotypes were shared. Estimated clonotype richness was generally larger for naive than for memory subsets. Higher generation probabilities were observed for clonotypes shared by all four sorted-subset donors than for non-shared clonotypes. Because the study included a small number of donors, the genetic and exposure-history diversity represented was limited. Pairwise subsampling indicated that sequencing depth was expected to affect the degree of clonotype sharing among donors. Sampling was restricted to blood, and TCR repertoires in tissue are likely to differ from TCR repertoires in blood.

This clone was seen a handful of times. The clone's antigen remains unknown. Base qualities are not at hand, and no much larger clone is one base apart. Healthy HIV-negative adults with no recently reported acute infections or vaccinations were included as donors. Every donor was a Caucasian adult residing in Nashville, Tennessee, USA. CD4+ T cells were enriched by magnetic negative selection, after which naive cells were positively selected on CD45RA and the negative fraction was taken as the memory subset. Blood was collected by leukapheresis, and PBMCs were isolated by Ficoll-Histopaque density gradient centrifugation and then cryopreserved in liquid nitrogen vapor phase. Purity and quantity of every magnetically sorted T cell population were checked by analytical flow cytometry. Genomic DNA was isolated from every sorted fraction and measured by UV absorbance on a Nanodrop 2000c. Using the deep immunoSEQ assay, TCR CDR3 regions were amplified from genomic DNA by multiplex PCR. Extracted genomic DNA from each cell subset was spread evenly across all wells of several immunoSEQ 96-well plates, with each plate serving as a replicate. For sorted subsets, roughly 200 ng of genomic DNA, equivalent to around 30,000 T cell genomes, went into each replicate PCR. Purified libraries were measured with a Qubit 3.0 fluorometer, size-checked on a Bioanalyzer 2100, and measured again with the KAPA Library Quantification kit. A separate single-read 150-cycle Illumina NextSeq 550 flow cell was used to sequence each immunoSEQ 96-well plate. The study's processing was this. Because the immunoSEQ output included only junctional sequences and no quality scores, the filtering could not be the same as the filtering used for full-length reads. Sequences were annotated with PyIR, a Python wrapper for IgBLAST v1.9, and V/J genes and CDR3 were assigned using IMGT germline references. Reads with weak V/J assignments (E-value above 1e-6), missing CDR3, stop codons, out-of-frame junctions, or ambiguous translated residues were removed. V3J clonotypes were defined as sequences sharing an identical inferred V gene, J gene, and CDR3 amino acid sequence. To compute the percentage overlap between repertoires, the number of shared unique clonotypes was divided by the size of the smaller repertoire. RTK rarefaction, the Chao1 estimator, and Recon v2.1 estimates of unobserved clonotypes were used to assess repertoire richness. Generation probabilities for all TCRbeta clonotypes obtained by the gDNA method from four donors were computed using OLGA. TCRdb obtained this table from immuneACCESS and retained in-frame rearrangements with V and J assigned. These tables miss some clones; where compared with another copy, unresolved V genes account for less than half of the shortfall, and the remainder is unexplained. V, J and clone size are those of that table, while D and trimming were read from the DNA. Counted in this sample were about 1.1 million clones; approximately 78% of them appeared once. The top ten clones comprise roughly 0.62% of the sample.

This receptor was taken from a young man in good health. Some clones in this sample may be carry-over from other donors' samples. Specimen: memory CD4+ T cells from PBMCs. The cell subset or site label, read with the paper, signifies: CD45RA-negative fraction.

The sequenced DNA: TGTGCCAGCACCCCGGACAGGGGAGGCTACAATGAGCAGTTCTTC. It specifies CASTPDRGGYNEQFF. The chain uses TRBV6-1 and TRBJ2-1, with 9 bases matching TRBD1. From the cysteine through the phenylalanine, the CDR3 covers 15 amino acids. CDR3 DNA is the only sequence kept; it has 45 bases, read in frame from the first base. V loses 7 bases at its end and J loses 3 bases; junction bases beyond the gene matches: 7. The CDR1 and CDR2 encoded by the germline V gene are MNHNS and SASEGT.